The clone carrying this T cell receptor (beta chain) showed up many times. What it recognizes is unknown. V lost 2 bases and J lost 2, with 10 bases in between. The germline V gene has CDR1 MRHNA and CDR2 SNTAGT. CDR3 length: 15 residues. This sample is drawn from a study of identical twins. TCRdb reprocessed the 5' RACE reads with MiXCR, giving one entry per CDR3 protein. Among about 700,000 distinct CDR3 sequences listed, over 5% were seen once. Findings and caveats of the study: Researchers reported excess low generation probability among twin-shared out-of-frame alpha sequences.

Sequences were obtained from naive T cells sorted from blood. This chain links TRBV6-4 with TRBJ2-1; no clear D. This clonotype was obtained from a man between 18 and 35 years old in good health. The DNA for the CDR3 is TGTGCCAGCAGTGACCTTCACGGGCCCTACAATGAGCAGTTCTTC. Protein sequence: CASSDLHGPYNEQFF.